A selection of T cell receptor beta chains follows, all from one sample in a study of cytomegalovirus exposure and HLA in healthy donors. Clones were sequenced by immunoSEQ multiplex PCR, and TCRdb holds only the in-frame ones, with some missing. This sample yields about 230,000 clones, of which more than 75% are seen a single time; 1% to 1.5% belongs to the top ten. The material sequenced was PBMCs. These receptors all stem from a human donor in good health. CDR3s include the opening cysteine and the closing phenylalanine or tryptophan. Where a row states a size, it is once, few, many or the class of an expanded clone; other rows omit it.

>TRBV5-4|NA|TRBJ2-3
CASSLVAGSDTQYF
>TRBV6-5|few|TRBJ2-7
CASSYSTSGYGEQYF
>TRBV5-1|NA|TRBJ2-3
CASSLGVGVSTDTQYF
>TRBV19|few|TRBJ1-3
CASSRGSAGFSGNTIYF
>TRBV7-9|NA|TRBJ2-1
CASRPSSSHPYGEQFF
>TRBV10-2|NA|TRBJ1-2
CASRQGPFYGYTF
>TRBV2|NA|TRBJ1-2
CASSDQGSYGYTF
>TRBV7-8|once|TRBJ2-1
CASSRGSGGMFF
>TRBV7-3|NA|TRBJ2-1
CASSPTSGTYNEQFF
>TRBV25-1|NA|TRBJ1-2
CASSGYRAYNYGYTF
>TRBV5-1|NA|TRBJ2-5
CASSWTTGDQETQYF
>TRBV13|NA|TRBJ1-2
CASSRPTETNYGYTF
>TRBV9|NA|TRBJ2-2
CASRGDTGELFF
>TRBV25-1|NA|TRBJ2-1
CASSETSGSFNEQFF
>TRBV18|NA|TRBJ1-4
CASSQGDSSTNEKLFF
>TRBV2|NA|TRBJ1-1
CASSEQGAGFSEAFF
>TRBV11-2|NA|TRBJ2-2
CASSARLAGTGELFF
>TRBV7-8|once|TRBJ2-7
CASSSHRTRPYEQYF
>TRBV19|NA|TRBJ1-2
CASSPGTDYYGYTF
>TRBV25-1|NA|TRBJ1-2
CASSGTVDGYTF
>TRBV2|once|TRBJ2-7
CASSAGLETYEQYF
>TRBV10-3|once|TRBJ1-1
CAIRGQGNTEAFF
>TRBV28|NA|TRBJ2-7
CASSRTPASGFPGSYEQYF
>TRBV6-1|NA|TRBJ1-2
CASSEVPIYGYTF
>TRBV7-3|NA|TRBJ1-3
CASSLGSGNTIYF
>TRBV2|few|TRBJ2-3
CASSRGSTDTQYF
>TRBV2|NA|TRBJ2-5
CASSDVTSGTETQYF
>TRBV7-3|NA|TRBJ2-7
CASSLQTGSYEQYF
>TRBV19|NA|TRBJ2-1
CASSIDIRRLAGVNEQFF
>TRBV9|NA|TRBJ2-1
CASSVVGGRTYNEQFF
>TRBV19|NA|TRBJ2-7
CASLDSGDPTSYEQYF
>TRBV9|NA|TRBJ1-5
CASSVPSAAPQHF
>TRBV6-1|NA|TRBJ2-1
CASTGQTGGYNEQFF
>TRBV30|NA|TRBJ2-7
CAWSALRGFSYEQYF
>TRBV19|NA|TRBJ2-6
CASSISDRGYAGANVLTF
>TRBV5-1|once|TRBJ2-7
CASSPDRFPYEQYF
>TRBV18|NA|TRBJ1-1
CASSPGTGGMNTEAFF
>TRBV25-1|NA|TRBJ1-3
CASSGSVSGNTIYF
>TRBV27|NA|TRBJ2-5
CASSPYRGQWETQYF
>TRBV2|NA|TRBJ2-7
CASSVGQGPYEQYF
>TRBV30|NA|TRBJ1-2
CAWRAGWGYTF
>TRBV2|NA|TRBJ1-2
CASTRDSYGYTF
>TRBV5-1|NA|TRBJ2-1
CASSLGLAALEQFF
>TRBV5-1|once|TRBJ2-1
CASSLGRTSPLIQFF
>TRBV6-1|NA|TRBJ2-1
CASLSGLAGENEQFF
>TRBV6-5|few|TRBJ2-1
CASSLGGLQFF
>TRBV5-4|NA|TRBJ2-3
CASSPLSRRAGGVDTQYF
>TRBV29-1|once|TRBJ2-2
CSVQTSANTGELFF
>TRBV14|NA|TRBJ2-1
CASSQRERSYNEQFF
>TRBV18|NA|TRBJ1-1
CASSQGQGNTEAFF
>TRBV5-1|NA|TRBJ2-7
CASRETGDSEQYF
>TRBV7-9|NA|TRBJ1-1
CASSPSTVNTEAFF
>TRBV7-8|once|TRBJ1-4
CASRAATNEKLFF
>TRBV7-9|NA|TRBJ2-1
CASSLRTSGGDNEQFF
>TRBV19|NA|TRBJ1-1
CASSLGTVRTEAFF